This entry describes one TCR beta chain. In its sample, this clone was seen once. Its antigen is unknown. No much larger clone exists at a distance of one base, and base qualities are not known. The sample belongs to a study of T cell responses to AZD1222 COVID-19 vaccine (dated by TCRdb to the early 2020s). Regarding the research as a whole: AZD1222 recipients whose second dose came at about 4 weeks and those whose second dose came at about 12 weeks were combined into one group, since spike-specific TCR depth and breadth did not differ between the two schedules. TCR sequencing covered some 250 trial participants: roughly 200 given two doses of AZD1222 and approximately 25 given two doses of MenACWY control vaccine. Trial participants were enrolled by age into 18-55, 56-69 and 70-plus year subgroups, with roughly 150, 30 and 60 TCR-sequenced participants respectively.

Study-wide findings and limitations: Nearly half of unique spike-specific TCRs reportedly recognized epitopes outside regions mutated in the B.1.351 and B.1.1.7 variants. Only five to seven AZD1222 recipients were SARS-CoV-2 seropositive at baseline, limiting conclusions about previously exposed vaccinees. Most participants were white British and females outnumbered males, and the authors suggested that clonal diversity may have been underestimated. The 56-69-year group was small, and its depth increase did not reach significance, likely because of low power. Spike-specific TCR breadth and depth rose significantly after two AZD1222 doses compared with day 0 and with MenACWY recipients. Because no day 14 peak-response samples were available, repertoires were characterized only after the peak T cell response. The whole spike protein was spanned by vaccine-associated CD4 TCRs, and dominant responses were seen in regions 160-218 and 743-854.

The CDR3 goes from the cysteine to the phenylalanine over 14 residues. The CDR3 DNA has 42 bases and is translated from base 1. V and J lose 6 bases and 6 bases, and a span of 14 bases separates them. Reading the germline V gene gives CDR1 SNHLY and CDR2 FYNNEI. The time point label for this specimen denotes: baseline before first vaccination. The vaccinee samples were drawn from two UK trials, COV001 and COV002, one of which was a single-blind randomized controlled phase 2/3 trial testing AZD1222 (ChAdOx1 nCoV-19) in healthy adults. For TCRbeta chain sequencing, PBMC samples from trial participants were taken at day 0 and at day 28 after the second dose. The CDR3 regions of human TCRbeta chains were subjected to immunosequencing. The paper's processing steps were these. TCRs in the repertoires were matched against a reference library of SARS-CoV-2-specific TCRs that had been generated with the MIRA antigen-specificity platform. Breadth was defined as the fraction of unique TCRs that were SARS-CoV-2-associated. Depth was defined as the fraction of total T cells that were SARS-CoV-2-associated. Using the MIRA data, every spike-specific TCR was mapped to the spike region that the TCR reacted to and assigned to either a CD4 or a CD8 class. Log10-transformed breadth and depth values were compared by one-way ANOVA with Sidak's multiple comparisons tests. TCRdb holds this immuneACCESS table with in-frame rearrangements only. Some clones are missing; in checked studies, unresolved V genes explain under half, and the rest has no known cause. The DNA was the basis for D and trimming; V, J and clone size are from that table. Present in this sample are tens of thousands of clones, roughly 82% of which were seen just once. 8.7% of the sample belongs to the ten largest clones.

The sequence is built from TRBV2 and TRBJ1-4; confidence is insufficient to name the D gene. The sequencing used peripheral blood, collected on day 0 of AZD1222 vaccination. This receptor was obtained from an adult in good health. The CDR3 reads as follows: CASRFEIVDEKLFF. Read as DNA, the sequence is TGTGCCAGCAGATTCGAGATCGTCGATGAAAAACTGTTTTTT.